This T cell receptor beta chain was captured in a study of cytomegalovirus exposure and HLA in healthy donors. PCR employed 60 Vbeta and 13 Jbeta primers. The assay was immunoSEQ multiplex PCR, and TCRdb's table has in-frame clones only and misses some. The sample records roughly 90,000 clones, 60% to 85% being singletons. The CDR3 contains 14 residues. Trimming cost V 4 bases and J 2 bases; bases outside gene matches: 4. Looked up from germline, CDR1 is SGHTA and CDR2 is FQGTGA. Points from the study as a whole: Using a false discovery rate of 0.05, a later analysis showed that about 16,000 TCR beta sequences were associated with HLA alleles. Data from an earlier analysis indicated that most TCR beta V segments were productive either about 87% or about 30% of the time. It was assumed in the presence/absence analyses that sequencing depth was roughly uniform across donors. Later genetic work tied a missense DCLRE1C variant to beta-chain V and J trimming.

Concerning this clone itself: What it recognizes is unknown.

The origin of this receptor is a woman aged 40-49 years in good health and CMV-seropositive. The chain links TRBV7-3 to TRBJ1-1; 7 bases agree with TRBD1. Sequencing used PBMCs. Written as DNA, the CDR3 is TGTGCCAGCAGCTCGGGACAGACAAACACTGAAGCTTTCTTT. Its translation: CASSSGQTNTEAFF. Full variable domain (outside the CDR3, taken from reference TRBV7-3 and TRBJ1-1): GAGVSQTPSNKVTEKGKYVELRCDPISGHTALYWYRQSLGQGPEFLIYFQGTGAADDSGLPNDRFFAVRPEGSVSTLKIQRTERGDSAVYLCASSSGQTNTEAFFGQGTRLTVV.